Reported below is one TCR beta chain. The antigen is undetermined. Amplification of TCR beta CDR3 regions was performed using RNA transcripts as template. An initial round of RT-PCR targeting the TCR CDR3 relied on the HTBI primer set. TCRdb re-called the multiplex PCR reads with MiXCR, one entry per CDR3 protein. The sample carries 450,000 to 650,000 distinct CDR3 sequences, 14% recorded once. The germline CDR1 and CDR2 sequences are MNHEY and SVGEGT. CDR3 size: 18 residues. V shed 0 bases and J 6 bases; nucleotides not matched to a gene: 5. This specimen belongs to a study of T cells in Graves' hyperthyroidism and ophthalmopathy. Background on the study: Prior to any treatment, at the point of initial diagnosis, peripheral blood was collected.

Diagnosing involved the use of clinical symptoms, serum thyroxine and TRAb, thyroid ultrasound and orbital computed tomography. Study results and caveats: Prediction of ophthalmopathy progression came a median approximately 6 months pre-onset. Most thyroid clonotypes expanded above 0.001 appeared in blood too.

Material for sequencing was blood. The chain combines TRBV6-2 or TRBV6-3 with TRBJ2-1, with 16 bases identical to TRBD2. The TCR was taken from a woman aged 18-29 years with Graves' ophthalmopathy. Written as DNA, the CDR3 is TGTGCCAGCAGTTACTCCGGGACTAGCGGGAGGGCCGGCAATGAGCAGTTCTTC. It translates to CASSYSGTSGRAGNEQFF.